This entry lists 18 T cell receptor beta chains sequenced from one sample in a study of blood T cell repertoires in COVID-19. Profiling relied on immunoSEQ multiplex PCR, and the TCRdb table lists in-frame clones only, not all of them. The sample lists fewer than 50,000 clones, roughly nine tenths occurring once. The sequencing sample was made of peripheral blood. These receptors were obtained from a man aged 45 to 65 with COVID-19, enrolled during active disease.

The V gene is TRBV3-1 (or the pseudogene TRBV3-2), the J gene TRBJ2-7, with D unclear. Germline V gene lookup returns CDR1 LGHDT and CDR2 YNNKEL (reference sequence). The CDR3 sequence is 13 residues long. Trimming pared 0 bases from V and 13 bases from J, leaving 16 bases between. This CDR3 reads CASSQDFYLRLYF. CDR3 nucleotides: TGTGCCAGCAGCCAAGATTTTTACTTGCGGCTATACTTC.

V gene TRBV19 combines with J gene TRBJ2-7; 10 nucleotides match TRBD1. The CDR3 consists of 16 residues. The J segment lost 2 bases and the V segment lost 3 bases, leaving 7 bases of the junction unmatched. Germline V gives CDR1 LNHDA, CDR2 SQIVND (reference sequence). The CDR3 coding sequence is TGTGCCAGTAGTATGAATTCCGGGACAGGGGCCTACGAGCAGTACTTC. Residues: CASSMNSGTGAYEQYF.

The rearrangement links TRBV7-2 to TRBJ1-4; D is undetermined. The CDR3 sequence is 15 residues long. Trimming removed 0 bases at V and 0 bases at J, with 5 bases between. Per the germline V gene, CDR1 is SGHTA and CDR2 is FQGNSA. The CDR3 bases are TGTGCCAGCAGCTTAGCCCCCGCAACTAATGAAAAACTGTTTTTT. Protein sequence: CASSLAPATNEKLFF.

This clone has a single count. The chain carries TRBV5-1 and TRBJ1-2; D not certain. Between the trimmed V and J ends, which lost 8 bases and 3 bases, there was a span of 8 bases. CDR1 and CDR2 (germline): SGHRS, YFSETQ. CDR3 length equals 11 residues. CDR3 protein: CASLEDYGYTF. CDR3 sequence (DNA): TGCGCCAGTTTGGAGGACTATGGCTACACCTTC.

The J gene is TRBJ1-2, the V gene TRBV28; TRBD1 agrees at 9 bases. The CDR3 has 16 amino acids. Per the germline V gene, CDR1 is MDHEN and CDR2 is SYDVKM. V shed 6 bases, J shed 5 bases, and the junction held 13 bases outside the gene matches. The CDR3 loop is CASSRPRDRVVYGYTF. CDR3 in DNA: TGTGCCAGCAGCCGCCCCCGGGACAGGGTAGTGTATGGCTACACCTTC.

V gene TRBV24-1 combines with J gene TRBJ2-2, with TRBD2 identical over 11 bases. Losses at the gene ends were 7 bases for V and 5 bases for J; bases not matched to a gene: 5. Germline CDR1 KGHDR, CDR2 SFDVKD. The CDR3 runs 15 residues. As DNA, the CDR3 is TGTGCCACCAGGGGACTAGCGGATCGTACCGGGGAGCTGTTTTTT. Translating it yields CATRGLADRTGELFF.

CDR3 region: CASSVTGGPYNEQFF. In DNA form, the CDR3 reads TGCGCCAGCAGCGTGACAGGGGGCCCCTACAATGAGCAGTTCTTC. V usage is TRBV5-1 and J usage is TRBJ2-1; 10 nucleotides line up with TRBD1. Losses at the gene ends were 4 bases for V and 2 bases for J; bases not matched to a gene: 3. The CDR3 sequence is 15 residues long. CDR1 is SGHRS and CDR2 is YFSETQ in the germline V gene.

The rearrangement joins TRBV6-4 to TRBJ1-5, with a weak D call TRBD1 (5 bases). Between the trimmed V and J ends, which lost 2 bases and 4 bases, there was a span of 12 bases. Germline CDR1 MRHNA, CDR2 SNTAGT. CDR3 size: 15 residues. CDR3 sequence: CASSDETDNNQPQHF. CDR3 coding DNA: TGTGCCAGCAGTGACGAGACAGATAATAATCAGCCCCAGCATTTT.

J is TRBJ2-2 and V is TRBV7-6; TRBD2 might be the D (5 bases). Germline V lookup: CDR1 SGHVS, CDR2 FNYEAQ. The CDR3 extends over 12 amino acids. V dropped 7 bases and J dropped 3 bases, with 6 bases sitting between them. The CDR3 bases are TGTGCCAGCATGAGGGACACCGGGGAGCTGTTTTTT. Translation gives CASMRDTGELFF.

V gene TRBV4-2 combines with J gene TRBJ2-1, with 8 nucleotides matching TRBD1. In germline, CDR1 is LGHNA, CDR2 YNFKEQ. Unmatched junction bases numbered 13, after V lost 0 bases and J lost 12 bases. This CDR3 has 16 amino acids. CDR3 amino acids: CASSQDWRQGSLVQFF. CDR3 bases: TGTGCCAGCAGCCAAGATTGGAGACAGGGGTCCCTTGTGCAGTTCTTC.

The chain recombines TRBV6-2 or TRBV6-3 with TRBJ2-3; a weak D match, TRBD2 (6 bases). Germline V gives CDR1 MNHEY, CDR2 SVGEGT. The CDR3 contains 17 residues. Between the trimmed V and J ends, which lost 2 bases and 0 bases, there was a span of 15 bases. DNA of the CDR3: TGTGCCAGCAGTTACGAGGTGAGGAGGGGAAGCACAGATACGCAGTATTTT. It translates to CASSYEVRRGSTDTQYF.

The chain employs TRBV5-5 and TRBJ2-1, with TRBD2 matching over 9 bases. The CDR3 contains 16 residues. Per germline, CDR1 SGHKS and CDR2 YYEKEE (reference sequence). V lost 3 bases to trimming and J lost 0 bases; unmatched junction nucleotides: 4. This CDR3 reads CASSSGLANSYNEQFF. Here the CDR3 DNA reads TGTGCCAGCAGCTCCGGACTAGCGAACTCCTACAATGAGCAGTTCTTC.

The chain employs TRBV19 and TRBJ2-3, with 9 positions matching TRBD2. There are 15 residues in the CDR3. V trimming: 5 bases; J trimming: 4 bases; junction bases outside the gene matches: 7. In germline, CDR1 is LNHDA, CDR2 SQIVND (reference sequence). The CDR3 nucleotides read TGTGCCAGTAGTGGGCGGGAGGGCCTCGCAGATACGCAGTATTTT. This gives the protein CASSGREGLADTQYF.

This rearrangement joins TRBV12-3 or TRBV12-4 to TRBJ1-5; 9 bases align to TRBD1. The CDR3 totals 13 residues. The V and J ends lost 6 bases and 5 bases, in that order; junction bases with no gene match: 2. CDR3 coding DNA: TGTGCCAGCAGCACAGGGGGCGATCAGCCCCAGCATTTT. Its translation is CASSTGGDQPQHF.

The chain carries TRBV27 and TRBJ1-5; the D gene is possibly TRBD1 (5 bases). V lost 5 bases and J lost 5, with 19 bases in between. From germline, CDR1 is MNHEY and CDR2 SMNVEV (reference sequence). CDR3 size: 16 residues. The CDR3 DNA reads as TGTGCCAGCAGTCTTCCGCAGGGCAGGATCGATCAGCCCCAGCATTTT. Protein sequence: CASSLPQGRIDQPQHF.

The rearrangement links TRBV5-5 to TRBJ1-1; TRBD1 is a possible D gene (5 bases). Germline V lookup: CDR1 SGHKS, CDR2 YYEKEE (reference sequence). The CDR3 has 16 residues. Trimming pared 4 bases from V and 4 bases from J, leaving 20 bases between. CDR3 sequence (DNA): TGTGCCAGCAGCCTCACAAGGGGTGCGGCGTTCACTGAAGCTTTCTTT. Its protein product is CASSLTRGAAFTEAFF.

CDR3 loop: CASSLWADTQYF. The CDR3 DNA reads TGCGCCAGCAGTCTTTGGGCTGATACGCAGTATTTT. The V and J genes are TRBV10-2 and TRBJ2-3; D is unresolved. The CDR3 extends over 12 amino acids. The germline V and J ends were trimmed by 5 bases and 6 bases, with 9 bases remaining between them. Per the germline V gene, CDR1 is WSHSY and CDR2 is SAAADI.

This clone was recorded a few times. The V and J genes are TRBV7-9 and TRBJ2-7; weak D call: TRBD2 (5 bases). The CDR3 consists of 12 residues. From germline, CDR1 is SEHNR and CDR2 FQNEAQ (reference sequence). Trimming shortened V by 3 bases and J by 6 bases, and 9 bases separated the two germline ends. CDR3 nucleotides: TGTGCCAGCAGCTTTATCGCGGGCGAGCAGTACTTC. It yields the protein CASSFIAGEQYF.